The subject of this entry is one TCR beta chain. Its cognate antigen is unknown. CDR3 size: 15 residues. Germline V lookup: CDR1 MGHRA, CDR2 YSYEKL. The germline V and J ends were trimmed by 0 bases and 7 bases, with 15 bases remaining between them. The source of the sample is a study of OX40 agonist ivuxolimab in advanced cancers. Study information: Each patient was given ivuxolimab into a vein every 2 weeks, at 0.01 to 10 mg/kg.

TCRdb's table, derived via immunoSEQ multiplex PCR, lists solely in-frame clones and lacks some. The sample has 50,000 to 65,000 clones, roughly 90% seen once. Study-wide results and limits: Clonal expansion from baseline to week 6 occurred in both CD4+ and CD8+ T cells.

Sample: CD4+ or CD8+ T cells sorted from blood, taken in a trial of the OX40 agonist ivuxolimab. The TCR originated in an adult with an advanced solid tumor such as melanoma, head and neck, liver or kidney cancer. The chain combines TRBV4-1 with TRBJ2-5; D remains ambiguous. In DNA form, the CDR3 reads TGCGCCAGCAGCCAAGATCACTCAGGCCTCACGACCCAGTACTTC. Protein sequence: CASSQDHSGLTTQYF.